The present TCR beta chain was sequenced within a study of T cell responses to AZD1222 COVID-19 vaccine. As for the study in general: Second-dose schedules of about 4 or about 12 weeks were combined.

Trimming stripped 4 bases from V and 4 bases from J, with 13 bases between. Germline V gene lookup returns CDR1 MNHEY and CDR2 SVGAGI. The CDR3 is made up of 15 amino acids. Study observations and caveats: Spike-specific TCR breadth and depth rose after two AZD1222 doses. The donor cohort was predominantly white British with a female majority, and clonal diversity may have been underestimated. Spike as a whole was targeted by vaccine-associated CD4 TCRs, dominant at 160-218 and 743-854.

TCRdb's table, derived via immunoSEQ multiplex PCR, lists solely in-frame clones and lacks some. The table shows around 200,000 clones, with 88% occurring only once. Points on this clone: The antigen is unknown.

The input for sequencing was peripheral blood, taken on day 0 of AZD1222 vaccination. This chain uses TRBV6-5 with TRBJ2-2; TRBD1 is a possible D gene (8 bases). This sequence originates from an adult in good health. In nucleotides, the CDR3 is TGTGCCAGCAGTTCAACAGGGGGGGGCACCGGGGAGCTGTTTTTT. Amino acid sequence: CASSSTGGGTGELFF.